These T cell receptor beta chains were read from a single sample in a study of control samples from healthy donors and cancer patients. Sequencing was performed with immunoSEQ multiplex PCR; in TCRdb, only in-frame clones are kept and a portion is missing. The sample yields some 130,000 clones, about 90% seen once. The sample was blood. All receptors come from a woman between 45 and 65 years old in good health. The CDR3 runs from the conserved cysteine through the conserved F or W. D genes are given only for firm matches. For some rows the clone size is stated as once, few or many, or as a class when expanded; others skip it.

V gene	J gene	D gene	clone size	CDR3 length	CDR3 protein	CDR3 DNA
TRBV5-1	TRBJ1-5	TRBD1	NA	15	CASSLEGQGNQPQHF	TGCGCCAGCAGCTTGGAGGGACAGGGCAATCAGCCCCAGCATTTT
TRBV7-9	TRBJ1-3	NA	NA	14	CASSSTGTGNTIYF	TGTGCCAGCAGCTCTACAGGGACAGGAAACACCATATATTTT
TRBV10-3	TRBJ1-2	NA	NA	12	CAISLDSYGYTF	TGTGCCATCAGTTTGGACTCTTATGGCTACACCTTC
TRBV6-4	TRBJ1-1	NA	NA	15	CASSEEGILNTEAFF	TGTGCCAGCAGTGAAGAGGGGATTTTAAACACTGAAGCTTTCTTT
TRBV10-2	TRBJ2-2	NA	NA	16	CASSEGGTSLSGELFF	TGCGCCAGCAGTGAGGGTGGGACCAGCCTCTCCGGGGAGCTGTTTTTT
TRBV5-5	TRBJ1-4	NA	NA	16	CASSPATDRFNEKLFF	TGTGCCAGCAGCCCAGCTACGGACCGCTTTAATGAAAAACTGTTTTTT
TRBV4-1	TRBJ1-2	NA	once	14	CASSQDGKDYGYTF	TGCGCCAGCAGCCAAGATGGCAAGGACTATGGCTACACCTTC
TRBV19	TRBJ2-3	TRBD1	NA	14	CASSPGQTTDTQYF	TGTGCCAGTAGTCCGGGACAGACCACAGATACGCAGTATTTT
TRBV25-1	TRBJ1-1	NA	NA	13	CASTALRGGEAFF	TGTGCCAGCACTGCACTCCGGGGCGGTGAAGCTTTCTTT
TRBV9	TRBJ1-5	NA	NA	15	CASSVSRDSNQPQHF	TGTGCCAGCAGCGTATCCAGAGATAGCAATCAGCCCCAGCATTTT
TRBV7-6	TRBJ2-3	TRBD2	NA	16	CASSSGAGAPTDTQYF	TGTGCCAGCAGTTCGGGAGCGGGAGCTCCCACAGATACGCAGTATTTT
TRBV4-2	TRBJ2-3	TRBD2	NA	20	CASSQVGSGGSGGRTDTQYF	TGTGCCAGCAGCCAAGTGGGGAGTGGGGGTAGCGGGGGCCGGACAGATACGCAGTATTTT
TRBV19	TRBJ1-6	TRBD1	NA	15	CASSRTGEGFSPLHF	TGTGCCAGTAGCCGAACAGGGGAGGGATTTTCACCCCTCCACTTT
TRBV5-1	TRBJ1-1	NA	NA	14	CASSFGGKQFEAFF	TGCGCCAGCAGCTTCGGCGGCAAACAATTTGAAGCTTTCTTT
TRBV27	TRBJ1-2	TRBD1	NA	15	CASSPGTGGNYGYTF	TGTGCCAGCAGTCCCGGGACAGGGGGAAACTATGGCTACACCTTC
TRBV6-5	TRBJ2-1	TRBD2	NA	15	CASSPSGGMNNEQFF	TGTGCCAGCAGTCCGAGCGGGGGGATGAACAATGAGCAGTTCTTC
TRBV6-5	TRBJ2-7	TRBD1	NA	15	CASSYSRDRTYEQYF	TGTGCCAGCAGTTACTCCCGGGACAGAACCTACGAGCAGTACTTC
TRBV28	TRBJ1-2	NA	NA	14	CASSLRTVQGGYTF	TGTGCCAGCAGTCTCCGGACCGTGCAGGGTGGCTACACCTTC
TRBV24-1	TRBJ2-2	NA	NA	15	CATSDPRWGGGELFF	TGTGCCACCAGTGATCCTCGTTGGGGTGGCGGGGAGCTGTTTTTT
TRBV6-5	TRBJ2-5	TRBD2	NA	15	CASSPGTSGTETQYF	TGTGCCAGCAGCCCCGGGACTAGCGGGACAGAGACCCAGTACTTC
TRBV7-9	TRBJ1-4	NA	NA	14	CASSLAGDGEKLFF	TGTGCCAGCAGCTTAGCAGGGGATGGCGAAAAACTGTTTTTT
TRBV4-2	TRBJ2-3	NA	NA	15	CASSQALAGRDTQYF	TGTGCCAGCAGCCAAGCGCTCGCGGGGCGAGATACGCAGTATTTT
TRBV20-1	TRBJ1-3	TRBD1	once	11	CRSDRGNTIYF	TGCAGGTCGGACAGGGGGAACACCATATATTTT
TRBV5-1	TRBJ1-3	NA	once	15	CASSLEGRLENTIYF	TGCGCCAGCAGCTTGGAGGGGCGCTTAGAAAACACCATATATTTT
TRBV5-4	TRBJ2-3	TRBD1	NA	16	CASSSPRQGITDTQYF	TGTGCCAGCAGCTCCCCGAGACAGGGAATCACAGATACGCAGTATTTT
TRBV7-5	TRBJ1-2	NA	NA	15	CARSFVNGQNYGYTF	TGTGCCAGAAGCTTTGTGAACGGACAAAACTATGGCTACACCTTC
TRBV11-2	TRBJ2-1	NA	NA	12	CASSLDGAFQIF	TGTGCCAGCAGCTTAGACGGCGCCTTTCAAATCTTC
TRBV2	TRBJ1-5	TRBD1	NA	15	CASSLRTGGNQPQHF	TGTGCCAGCAGTCTTCGGACAGGGGGGAATCAGCCCCAGCATTTT
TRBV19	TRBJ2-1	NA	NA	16	CASSIQGGVSYNEQFF	TGTGCCAGTAGTATTCAGGGGGGAGTCTCCTACAATGAGCAGTTCTTC
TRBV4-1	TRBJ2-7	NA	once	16	CASSQESRGDGYEQYF	TGCGCCAGCAGCCAAGAGTCAAGGGGCGATGGGTACGAGCAGTACTTC
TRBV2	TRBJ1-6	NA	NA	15	CASSFRDGPNSPLHF	TGTGCCAGCAGTTTCCGGGACGGACCGAATTCACCCCTCCACTTT
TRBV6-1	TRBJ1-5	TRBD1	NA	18	CASSGEPPVTGGGQPQHF	TGTGCCAGCAGTGGCGAGCCGCCTGTGACAGGGGGCGGTCAGCCCCAGCATTTT
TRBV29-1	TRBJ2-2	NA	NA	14	CSVAEGSASGELFF	TGCAGCGTGGCGGAGGGTTCCGCATCCGGGGAGCTGTTTTTT
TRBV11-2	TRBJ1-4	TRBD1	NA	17	CASSETGVSATNEKLFF	TGTGCCAGCAGCGAGACAGGGGTGTCCGCAACTAATGAAAAACTGTTTTTT
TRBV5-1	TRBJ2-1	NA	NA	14	CASSSGSSYNEQFF	TGCGCCAGCTCCTCCGGGAGCTCCTACAATGAGCAGTTCTTC
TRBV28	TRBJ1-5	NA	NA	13	CASSFNRDQPQHF	TGTGCCAGCAGTTTTAACAGGGATCAGCCCCAGCATTTT
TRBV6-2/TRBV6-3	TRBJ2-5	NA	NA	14	CASSYLDREETQYF	TGTGCCAGCAGTTACTTGGACAGAGAAGAGACCCAGTACTTC
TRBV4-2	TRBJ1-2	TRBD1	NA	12	CASRRQGGGYTF	TGTGCCAGCAGACGACAGGGTGGTGGCTACACCTTC
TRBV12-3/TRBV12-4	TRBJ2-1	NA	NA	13	CASIRGMDNEQFF	TGTGCCAGCATAAGGGGCATGGACAATGAGCAGTTCTTC
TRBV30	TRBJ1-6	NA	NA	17	CAWSVTGQSSYNSPLHF	TGTGCCTGGAGTGTGACAGGTCAGAGCTCCTATAATTCACCCCTCCACTTT
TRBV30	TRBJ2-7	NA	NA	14	CAWSWEGDSYEQYF	TGTGCCTGGAGTTGGGAGGGGGACTCCTACGAGCAGTACTTC
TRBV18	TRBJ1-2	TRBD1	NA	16	CASSPQTGSRGYGYTF	TGTGCCAGCTCACCGCAGACAGGGTCTCGTGGATATGGCTACACCTTC
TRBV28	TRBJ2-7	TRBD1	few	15	CASSPTGGPYYEQYF	TGTGCCAGCAGTCCTACAGGGGGACCCTACTACGAGCAGTACTTC
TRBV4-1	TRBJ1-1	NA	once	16	CASSQDGGQGITEAFF	TGCGCCAGCAGCCAAGATGGGGGCCAGGGTATCACTGAAGCTTTCTTT
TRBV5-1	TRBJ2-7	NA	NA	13	CASSLAGRNEQYF	TGCGCCAGCAGCTTGGCGGGCAGAAACGAGCAGTACTTC
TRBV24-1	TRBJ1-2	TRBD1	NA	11	CATRDRDGYTF	TGTGCCACCCGGGACAGGGACGGCTACACCTTC
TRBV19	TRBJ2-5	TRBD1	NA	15	CASSLWTGHVETQYF	TGTGCCAGTAGCCTGTGGACAGGGCATGTTGAGACCCAGTACTTC
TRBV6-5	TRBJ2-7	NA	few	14	CASSYRENSYEQYF	TGTGCCAGCAGTTACCGGGAAAACTCCTACGAGCAGTACTTC